These 14 T cell receptor beta chains share one sample of origin, sequenced in a study of CD4 T cells in relation to SARS-CoV-2 and coronaviruses. These receptors have no known antigen. TCRdb's copy holds only in-frame clones and misses some; the assay was immunoSEQ multiplex PCR. The data contain about 38,000 clones, around four fifths of them singletons. Specimen: memory CD4+ T cells from PBMCs, cultured in vitro. These receptors all come from an adult with COVID-19.

V gene TRBV5-1 combines with J gene TRBJ2-6; no clear D gene. Trimming removed 4 bases at V and 2 bases at J, with 4 bases between. The CDR3 length is 13 residues. Germline CDR1 is SGHRS and CDR2 is YFSETQ. CDR3 amino acids: CASSRAGANVLTF. CDR3 nucleotides: TGCGCCAGCAGCAGAGCTGGGGCCAACGTCCTGACTTTC.

This clone was found a few times. CDR3 DNA: TGTGCCAGTAGGGTAGACGGCCCCTATGGCTACACCTTC. Translated: CASRVDGPYGYTF. The chain is built from TRBV19 and TRBJ1-2; D is undetermined. The V end was cut by 6 bases, the J end by 4 bases, with 12 bases between. The CDR3 sequence is 13 residues long. In germline, CDR1 is LNHDA, CDR2 SQIVND (reference sequence).

The chain recombines TRBV28 with TRBJ2-2; D is ambiguous. CDR3 length: 13 amino acids. Germline V gene data show CDR1 as MDHEN and CDR2 as SYDVKM. Trimming cost V 8 bases and J 12 bases, with 19 bases left between them. CDR3 sequence reads: CASRDLFIRKLFF. CDR3 sequence (DNA): TGTGCCAGCCGCGACCTCTTTATTCGGAAGCTGTTTTTT.

V usage is TRBV4-1 and J usage is TRBJ1-1; D uncertain. CDR3 length: 13 amino acids. Trimming shortened V by 2 bases and J by 1 base, and 5 bases separated the two germline ends. Germline CDR1 MGHRA, CDR2 YSYEKL. CDR3 coding DNA: TGCGCCAGCAGCCAACTACCGAACACTGAAGCTTTCTTT. Protein product: CASSQLPNTEAFF.

The chain is built from TRBV30 and TRBJ2-3; D gene unclear. CDR1 and CDR2 (germline): GTSNPN, SVGIG (reference sequence). The CDR3 extends over 12 amino acids. V was trimmed by 0 bases and J by 12 bases, leaving 13 bases between them. Here the CDR3 reads CAWSVGLYDQYF. The CDR3 bases are TGTGCCTGGAGTGTAGGTCTATATGATCAGTATTTT.

The V gene is TRBV6-5, the J gene TRBJ1-2; TRBD1 matches at 9 bases. V dropped 6 bases and J dropped 7; count of bases not matched to a gene: 6. Germline V gene data show CDR1 as MNHEY and CDR2 as SVGAGI. There are 13 residues in the CDR3. Written as DNA, the CDR3 is TGTGCCAGCAGGGTACAGGGGGCAGGTGGCTACACCTTC. Translation gives CASRVQGAGGYTF.

V and J are TRBV19 and TRBJ1-2; D is uncertain. Trimming shortened V by 3 bases and J by 2 bases, and 16 bases separated the two germline ends. Germline V gene lookup returns CDR1 LNHDA and CDR2 SQIVND (reference sequence). This CDR3 region has 16 residues. CDR3: CASSIVNPAVNYGYTF. The CDR3 nucleotides read TGTGCCAGTAGTATTGTGAATCCAGCCGTAAACTATGGCTACACCTTC.

The rearrangement links TRBV2 to TRBJ2-7; maybe TRBD1 (6 bases). Germline loops: CDR1 SNHLY, CDR2 FYNNEI. This CDR3 is 14 amino acids long. V lost 5 bases, J lost 3 bases, and 14 bases lay in between. The CDR3 region has the DNA TGTGCCAGCAGTCGAGACAGGTTTGACTACGAGCAGTACTTC. Protein sequence: CASSRDRFDYEQYF.

The CDR3 region is CASSELRGNTGELFF. CDR3 nucleotide sequence: TGTGCCAGCAGTGAATTGCGGGGAAACACCGGGGAGCTGTTTTTT. This sequence joins TRBV2 and TRBJ2-2; possible D gene TRBD2, 6 bases. Germline lookup yields CDR1 SNHLY and CDR2 FYNNEI. The CDR3 totals 15 residues. V lost 2 bases and J 2 bases, leaving 9 bases between the germline ends.

This chain joins TRBV5-6 and TRBJ2-1; D not resolved. Germline CDR1 is SGHDT and CDR2 is YYEEEE. V lost 0 bases to trimming and J lost 0 bases, with 10 bases between them. This CDR3 region has 16 residues. DNA of the CDR3: TGTGCCAGCAGCTTGGACATTTCCATCTCCTACAATGAGCAGTTCTTC. Its translation is CASSLDISISYNEQFF.

The chain is built from TRBV6-2 or TRBV6-3 and TRBJ2-7, with 7 bases fitting TRBD2. J was trimmed by 4 bases and V by 6 bases; bases with no gene match: 6. Germline V gene sequence: CDR1 MNHEY, CDR2 SVGEGT. CDR3 length: 13 amino acids. CDR3 nucleotides: TGTGCCAGCAGCCGAGAAGCGGGGTACGAGCAGTACTTC. As protein: CASSREAGYEQYF.

The chain couples TRBV7-9 to TRBJ2-7; D call uncertain. Germline CDR1 is SEHNR and CDR2 is FQNEAQ (reference sequence). Trimming shortened V by 3 bases and J by 4 bases, and 13 bases separated the two germline ends. The CDR3 is 14 amino acids. In nucleotides, the CDR3 is TGTGCCAGCAGCTTCAGAGAAAACTTTTACGAGCAGTACTTC. This codes for CASSFRENFYEQYF.

This chain joins TRBV29-1 and TRBJ2-3; TRBD1 is a possible D gene (7 bases). CDR1 and CDR2 from the germline V gene are SQVTM and ANQGSEA. This CDR3 region has 15 residues. V lost 4 bases and J lost 2, with 16 bases in between. The CDR3 DNA sequence: TGCAGCGTTGTGGGGGGACAGTTGAACACAGATACGCAGTATTTT. Protein product: CSVVGGQLNTDTQYF.

The rearrangement joins TRBV4-3 to TRBJ1-5, with no clear D. Trimming shortened V by 0 bases and J by 9 bases, and 12 bases separated the two germline ends. This CDR3 comprises 14 residues. Germline CDR1 is LGHNA and CDR2 is YSLEER. CDR3 sequence: CASSQDLQVPPQHF. CDR3 bases: TGCGCCAGCAGCCAAGATCTGCAGGTACCGCCCCAGCATTTT.